What follows is one TCR beta chain and its context. This clone was detected once. Its antigen is still unknown. There are no base qualities to consult, and no much larger clone falls within one base. The source of the sample is a study of cytomegalovirus exposure and HLA in healthy donors (dated by TCRdb to the late 2010s). About the full investigation: An earlier analysis of approximately 640 of the donors reported approximately 300 Gb of sequence data and 117 million unique TCR beta sequences from about 179 million T cells. The T cell repertoires of 666 subjects were profiled by immunosequencing and related to cytomegalovirus serostatus. An earlier analysis of around 580 of the donors used high-throughput TCR beta sequencing to judge whether each TCR beta V gene segment behaved as functional or pseudogenic. A later analysis re-analyzed previously published TCR beta repertoires from 550 to 700 donors and added high-resolution HLA genotyping to study TCR occurrence patterns. Four or five DR-DQ haplotypes were treated as single units for association and clustering because of strong linkage in the cohort. HLA typing included class I and class II loci at four-digit resolution. Among almost 400 genotyped donors of the cohort, an average of about 240,000 unique TCR beta nucleotide sequences were sequenced per donor, 15% to 20% of them non-productive. Approximately 310 gigabases of sequencing data and around 87 million unique TCR sequences were included in an early release covering around 650 HLA-typed donors. The study aimed to test whether cataloging public T cell receptors could reveal signatures of past pathogen exposure. All discovery cohort repertoires had been generated on a single sequencing platform. The number of donors typed differed by locus, with roughly 620-640 for A, B, C, DRB1 and DQB1, roughly 520 for DQA1, under 610 for DPA1, and around 450 for DPB1. Along with the approximately 700-subject first cohort, a separate validation cohort of over a hundred different subjects was used. Among the roughly 400 genotyped donors, around 81% belonged to the genetic ancestry cluster associated with self-reported Caucasian donors. A later genetic analysis used genome-wide SNP genotypes for 398 of the 666 donors, treating that subset as a discovery cohort. Rather than drawing on any new phenotypic data, the later analysis identified candidate immune exposures from TCR beta sequences and the way those sequences occurred across donors. Donor age, sex, ethnicity and CMV serostatus were compiled together with the repertoire data. High-throughput TCR immunosequencing, statistical association of individual TCRs with disease status, and machine learning were combined to predict cytomegalovirus infection status.

Libraries were constructed by the immunoSEQ multiplex PCR assay. For the multiplex PCR, a mixture combining 60 forward primers for TCR Vbeta segments and 13 reverse primers for TCR Jbeta segments was used. The CDR3 region of rearranged TCR beta genes was amplified from genomic DNA with a multiplex PCR assay. The Illumina HiSeq System was used to sequence the amplified TCR beta libraries as 87-base-pair reads. On the authors' methods: A later analysis tallied tens of millions of unique TCR beta chains across the 600 to 700 repertoires, and approximately 11 million of those chains were shared by two or more donors. To remove PCR and sequencing errors, raw reads were error-corrected and collapsed into unique sequences using a nearest-neighbor algorithm that merged closely related sequences. Alignment of CDR3 sequences to IMGT reference sequences was used to assign V, D and J gene segments. For a sequence to be retained, a match of at least six nucleotides was required to both a V gene segment and a J gene segment. Rearrangements were called productive when the CDR3 lacked stop codons and stayed in frame with V and J; all others were non-productive. Following IMGT convention, CDR3 was defined as the stretch from the second conserved V-encoded cysteine up to the conserved J-encoded phenylalanine. In an earlier analysis of more than 550 of the donors, sequences lacking an unambiguous match to a single V gene segment were excluded. In an earlier analysis of some 590 of the donors, a V segment was called functional when productive rearrangements were above 56.7%, and segregating when the standard deviation between donors exceeded 5%. To diagnose cytomegalovirus status from the catalog of TCR beta chain sequences, a statistical classification framework was built. V and J gene assignment, in a later analysis, came from comparing TCR nucleotide sequences with IMGT/GENE-DB human TR gene sequences. In a later analysis, CDR3 sequences and most-parsimonious VDJ recombination scenarios were assigned using the TCRdist pipeline. In a later analysis, every TCR beta chain was defined by the combination of its CDR3 amino acid sequence and its V-gene family, and reads without a unique V-gene family were dropped. As a way to deal with suspected cross-contamination and a sequencing artifact, a later analysis dropped under 600 nucleotide sequences that were highly shared and had low generation probability. A later analysis calculated a clonal expansion index for each public chain from normalized within-repertoire ranks of inferred template counts. In a later analysis, generation probabilities were computed with a VDJ recombination model fitted to out-of-frame rearrangements, and the resulting probabilities were checked against IGoR. A later analysis scored TCR-TCR, TCR-HLA and TCR-CMV co-occurrence with hypergeometric tests, applying a repertoire-size bias correction to TCR pairs. A later analysis estimated false discovery rates by permuting HLA or CMV assignments 20 times. In a later analysis, co-occurring TCRs were grouped with DBSCAN, and TCRdist sequence similarity was added when clustering was performed within HLA-allele-positive subsets. Co-occurrence clustering excluded repertoires with fewer than 30,000 or more than 120,000 public chains, plus five with anomalous nucleotide sharing. The source is immuneACCESS, and TCRdb retained only in-frame sequences with V and J called. Part of the clones is not carried over; for the studies checked, unresolved V genes explain less than half of this, and the remainder is unexplained. V, J and clone size are taken as reported in that table, and D and trimming were inferred from the DNA itself. This sample gives about 120,000 clones in total; around 80% of them show up just once. Together, the top ten hold more than 0.2% of the sample.

Spanning cysteine to phenylalanine, the CDR3 consists of 16 amino acids. Just CDR3 DNA is preserved here, 48 bases in frame from base 1. Germline trimming amounts to 0 bases on V and 4 bases on J, with 8 as the count of junction bases outside the gene matches. The germline V gene (reference sequence) provides CDR1 LNHNV and CDR2 YYDKDF. What the research found in general, with its limitations: Cytomegalovirus status was reported to be diagnosed by the classifier with high specificity and sensitivity in both the original and validation cohorts. Immune exposure information for the cohort was limited to CMV serostatus. Compared with the 666-donor mean, donors in an Asian-associated ancestry cluster had fewer N-insertions in productive TCRs, according to a later genetic analysis. A few of the identified cytomegalovirus-associated TCR beta chains were confirmed in vitro to be specific for cytomegalovirus antigens. The 87-base-pair reads could not distinguish some IMGT-functional V segments, including TRBV6-2 and TRBV6-3, so those segments were excluded. Sequencing depth was assumed to be roughly uniform across donors in the presence/absence analyses, though that assumption may not hold. The study listed 164 TCR beta chains as associated with cytomegalovirus. According to the authors, the approach could potentially be generalized to other disease states and immunological phenotypes. In a later analysis, around 17,000 TCR beta sequences were associated with specific HLA alleles at a false discovery rate of 0.05. A later analysis found that TCR association rates varied across HLA loci, with DRB1 alleles showing the most associated TCRs and HLA-C alleles the fewest. HLA typing was unavailable for some donors at each locus, so association tests used only the typed subset. A further reported finding was that TCR beta sequences accurately predicted the HLA-A and HLA-B alleles for most subjects in the first cohort. The sequencing pipeline was judged likely to have produced a cluster of highly shared sequence variants as a technical artifact. Only TCR beta chains were sequenced in this cohort, and the absence of alpha or paired-chain data limited detectable features. Linkage disequilibrium might explain the correlated functional status among segregating V segments, but an unknown experimental factor could not be ruled out. Seventeen rarely observed V segments, including chromosome 9 orphons, were excluded from the earlier analysis of some 590 of the donors because counts were too low. In an earlier analysis of some 640 of the donors, most TCR beta V segments were observed in productive rearrangements about 87% or about 30% of the time, broadly matching IMGT annotations. In a later analysis, most CMV-associated TCR beta chains were found to appear HLA-restricted, with HLA associations seemingly driven largely by CMV exposure. While some public TCRs were present in many individuals, most TCR sequences turned up only very rarely across donors. In a later analysis, HLA-associated TCR beta chains were found to be more clonally expanded and to have lower generation probabilities than equally common non-associated chains. A later analysis reported that several top co-occurrence clusters appeared linked to parvovirus B19, influenza, CMV and Epstein-Barr virus. An association between a missense DCLRE1C variant and V-gene and J-gene trimming of TCR beta chains was found in a later genetic analysis and replicated in an independent cohort. Assigning TCR associations to individual alleles was difficult when HLA alleles, especially DR and DQ, strongly co-occurred.

The cohort comprised some 700 healthy bone marrow donors. All cohort members were sampled while nominally healthy, although unrecorded immune exposures were likely present. The donor was CMV seronegative and belonged to the group of 352 seronegative cohort members. Every donor gave a peripheral blood sample, and the peripheral blood mononuclear cells from that sample were used for TCR beta sequencing. Genomic DNA extraction from the blood cell samples was performed with the Qiagen DNeasy Blood Extraction Kit. The TCR comes from a man in his fifties in good health and CMV-seronegative. Source material: PBMCs. Recombination connected TRBV15 to TRBJ2-5; 7 junctional bases match TRBD2. At the DNA level, the sequence is TGTGCCACCAGCAGAGATTGGACGGGGGAGGGAGAGACCCAGTACTTC. This codes for CATSRDWTGEGETQYF.